Detailed here is one T cell receptor beta chain. This specimen comes from a study of blood T cell repertoires in COVID-19. Across the study: Acute and convalescent COVID-19 samples came from the United States, Italy and Spain.

Only in-frame clones appear in the TCRdb table, and some are missing; sequencing was by immunoSEQ multiplex PCR. Of about 73,000 clones listed, over 75% were seen once; the top ten hold around 5%. The TCR sequence derives from a woman under 30 with acute or convalescent COVID-19. Material: peripheral blood.

DNA for the CDR3: TGTGCCACCAGTGATAGCGGTGAAGCTTTCTTT. This sequence encodes CATSDSGEAFF. The chain is built from TRBV24-1 and TRBJ1-1; D gene ambiguous. The germline V and J ends were trimmed by 3 bases and 7 bases, with 5 bases remaining between them. The length of the CDR3 is 11 residues. The V gene's germline CDR1 is KGHDR and CDR2 SFDVKD.